A single sample is the source of the 30 T cell receptor beta chains below, sequenced in a study of blood T cell repertoires in COVID-19. TCRdb's copy holds only in-frame clones and misses some; the assay was immunoSEQ multiplex PCR. The sample lists more than 35,000 clones, around three quarters occurring once. Sequenced material: peripheral blood. The receptors shown here come from a man of 80 years or more with active or convalescent COVID-19.

V usage is TRBV28 and J usage is TRBJ1-2, with a possible D match to TRBD1 (6 bases). Germline loops: CDR1 MDHEN, CDR2 SYDVKM. V lost 3 bases and J lost 8, with 19 bases in between. There are 15 residues in the CDR3. CDR3 sequence (DNA): TGTGCCAGCAGTTTCCTAAACAGGGACCTAGGGGGCTACACCTTC. Protein product: CASSFLNRDLGGYTF.

CDR3 sequence: CASSVDRDRGHREQYF. CDR3 coding DNA: TGTGCCAGCAGCGTGGACCGGGACAGGGGGCATCGGGAGCAGTACTTC. The chain recombines TRBV5-6 with TRBJ2-7, with TRBD1 matching over 12 bases. Germline trimming cut 4 bases from V and 7 bases from J; bases unmatched to any gene: 12. The CDR3 extends over 16 amino acids. Germline V gives CDR1 SGHDT, CDR2 YYEEEE.

The gene calls are TRBV14 and TRBJ1-2, with a tentative D call TRBD1 (6 bases). This CDR3 comprises 17 residues. V lost 4 bases and J lost 2, with 20 bases in between. Germline assignment: CDR1 SGHDN and CDR2 FVKESK. CDR3 sequence: CASSPRRTEVKNYGYTF. The CDR3 coding sequence is TGTGCCAGCAGCCCCCGAAGGACAGAAGTTAAGAACTATGGCTACACCTTC.

Turning to this clone: One end of the junction does not line up with germline, which may come from a read error. The same CDR3 arises from other DNA sequences in this sample as well. This chain joins TRBV27 and TRBJ2-3, with 10 positions matching TRBD2. The CDR3 loop spans 17 amino acids. From germline, CDR1 is MNHEY and CDR2 SMNVEV (reference sequence). The CDR3 reads CASSPSISGRFSDTQYF. The CDR3 DNA is TGTGCCAGCAGTCCGTCAATTAGCGGGAGGTTTTCAGATACACAGTATTTT.

V and J are TRBV2 and TRBJ2-3, with 9 bases identical to TRBD2. J lost 8 bases, V lost 2 bases, and 8 bases had no gene match. Germline V gene data show CDR1 as SNHLY and CDR2 as FYNNEI. This CDR3 has 15 amino acids. The CDR3 bases are TGTGCCAGCAGTGAATCGGGTAGCGGGAGAGGTACGCAGTATTTT. Translating it yields CASSESGSGRGTQYF.

The chain links TRBV21-1 to TRBJ2-1; the listed D gene, TRBD2, was not tested against the DNA. TRBV21-1 is described as a pseudogene. This CDR3 is 17 amino acids long. The CDR3 loop is CASSKGRGAERYNEQFF. The DNA for the CDR3 is TGTGCCAGCAGCAAAGGGCGGGGCGCGGAAAGGTACAATGAGCAGTTCTTC.

This chain uses TRBV5-4 with TRBJ1-1; D possibly corresponds to TRBD1 (5 bases). The CDR3 spans 15 residues. The germline V gene encodes CDR1 SGHNT and CDR2 YYREEE (reference sequence). V lost 2 bases, J lost 1 base, and 12 bases lay in between. In DNA, the CDR3 is TGTGCCAGCAGCTTTGGGGCGGGGGAGAACACTGAAGCTTTCTTT. This sequence encodes CASSFGAGENTEAFF.

This clone was found a few times. The rearrangement joins TRBV30 to TRBJ1-4, with 10 bases fitting TRBD1. The germline V gene encodes CDR1 GTSNPN and CDR2 SVGIG (reference sequence). The V gene end was trimmed by 1 base and the J gene end by 10 bases; junction bases not matched to a gene: 9. The CDR3 has 15 amino acids. CDR3 region: CAWSESRDRGGKLFF. The CDR3 DNA reads as TGTGCCTGGAGTGAGTCTCGGGACAGGGGTGGAAAACTGTTTTTT. Filled out from reference TRBV30 and TRBJ1-4, the complete variable domain reads SQTIHQWPATLVQPVGSPLSLECTVEGTSNPNLYWYRQAAGRGLQLLFYSVGIGQISSEVPQNLSASRPQDRQFILSSKKLLLSDSGFYLCAWSESRDRGGKLFFGSGTQLSVL.

The rearrangement links TRBV19 to TRBJ1-5; TRBD1 agrees at 8 bases. Germline V gene sequence: CDR1 LNHDA, CDR2 SQIVND (reference sequence). This CDR3 region has 17 residues. V lost 4 bases to trimming and J lost 1 base; unmatched junction nucleotides: 9. In DNA form, the CDR3 reads TGTGCCAGTAGTAAGTTCGAGACAGGGGTAAGCAATCAGCCCCAGCATTTT. Amino acids: CASSKFETGVSNQPQHF.

The V call is TRBV7-9, the J call TRBJ1-1; 8 bases are a match to TRBD1. The CDR3 length is 17 residues. Germline-derived CDR1 and CDR2 are SEHNR and FQNEAQ (reference sequence). V shed 0 bases and J 1 base; nucleotides not matched to a gene: 7. This CDR3 reads CASSLARVTGANTEAFF. CDR3 sequence (DNA): TGTGCCAGCAGCTTAGCGAGGGTGACAGGGGCGAACACTGAAGCTTTCTTT.

The CDR3 region is CASSPGSGSGANVLTF. The CDR3 DNA reads TGCGCCAGCAGTCCAGGTAGTGGTTCTGGGGCCAACGTCCTGACTTTC. The chain recombines TRBV10-2 with TRBJ2-6; unclear D gene. Germline V gene sequence: CDR1 WSHSY, CDR2 SAAADI. The CDR3 length is 16 residues. The V gene lost 5 bases and the J gene lost 1 base, with 12 bases spanning the gap.

There are a few counts of this clone. This chain uses TRBV6-4 with TRBJ1-5; TRBD1 agrees at 7 bases. CDR1 and CDR2 (germline): MRHNA, SNTAGT. CDR3 length: 17 residues. The J segment lost 0 bases and the V segment lost 0 bases, leaving 5 bases of the junction unmatched. This chain's CDR3 is CASSDSWGQCSNQPQHF. The DNA of the CDR3 is TGTGCCAGCAGTGACTCCTGGGGACAGTGTAGCAATCAGCCCCAGCATTTT.

The gene calls are TRBV7-9 and TRBJ2-3, with D possibly TRBD1 on 5 matching bases. Germline V CDR1 and CDR2: SEHNR, FQNEAQ (reference sequence). CDR3 size: 15 residues. V was shortened by 3 bases and J by 4 bases, with 14 bases between the two germline ends. In nucleotides, the CDR3 is TGTGCCAGCAGCTTTGTTAAGGGGAATTCAGATACGCAGTATTTT. This translates into CASSFVKGNSDTQYF.

This chain connects TRBV5-4 to TRBJ2-1; tentative D call: TRBD2 (6 bases). The CDR3 contains 14 residues. Trimming removed 0 bases at V and 10 bases at J, with 14 bases between. Germline V gives CDR1 SGHNT, CDR2 YYREEE (reference sequence). In DNA form, the CDR3 reads TGTGCCAGCAGCTTGGCCGGGAGTGGTAGGGAGCAGTTCTTC. Translated, it gives CASSLAGSGREQFF.

The rearrangement uses TRBV6-2 or TRBV6-3 and TRBJ2-7, with D maybe TRBD1 (5 bases). The CDR3 is made up of 17 amino acids. Germline CDR1 and CDR2: MNHEY and SVGEGT. V gave up 4 bases and J gave up 0 bases, with 19 bases separating them. The CDR3 loop reads CASSFSLGYRSSYEQYF. The CDR3 DNA follows: TGTGCCAGCAGTTTTTCCCTGGGATACAGGAGCTCCTACGAGCAGTACTTC.

This sequence joins TRBV5-1 and TRBJ1-1; 7 positions match TRBD1. The V gene end was trimmed by 7 bases and the J gene end by 2 bases; junction bases not matched to a gene: 5. Germline CDR1 and CDR2: SGHRS and YFSETQ. The CDR3 is made up of 13 amino acids. CDR3 coding DNA: TGCGCCAGCCGGGACAGAGAAAACACTGAAGCTTTCTTT. Its translation: CASRDRENTEAFF.

This clone was picked up a small number of times. The rearrangement uses TRBV6-6 and TRBJ1-5, with D possibly being TRBD1 (5 bases). CDR1 is MNHNY and CDR2 is SVGAGI in the germline V gene (reference sequence). Trimming cost V 5 bases and J 5 bases, with 19 bases left between them. The CDR3 sequence is 16 residues long. In nucleotides, the CDR3 is TGTGCCAGCAGTAACCAGGGCATGGGAGGCCATCAGCCCCAGCATTTT. It yields the protein CASSNQGMGGHQPQHF.

The chain uses TRBV11-3 and TRBJ2-2, with D unclear. V was cut by 5 bases and J by 5 bases, with 9 bases left in between. This CDR3 has 13 amino acids. CDR1 is SGHNT and CDR2 is YENEEA in the germline V gene. In DNA, the CDR3 is TGTGCCAGCAGCGTAAGAGTGACCGGGGAGCTGTTTTTT. Its translation: CASSVRVTGELFF.

The chain employs TRBV30 and TRBJ1-5; 8 bases agree with TRBD1. The CDR3 has 14 amino acids. After removal of 3 bases from V and 6 bases from J, the junction contained 7 bases not matched to a gene. Germline CDR1 is GTSNPN and CDR2 is SVGIG (reference sequence). CDR3 in amino acids: CAWRGQAPRQPQHF. The DNA for the CDR3 is TGTGCCTGGAGGGGACAGGCCCCCCGTCAGCCCCAGCATTTT.

J is TRBJ1-2 and V is TRBV6-2 or TRBV6-3; TRBD1 might be the D (5 bases). CDR3 length: 13 residues. Germline CDR1 MNHEY, CDR2 SVGEGT. Trimming removed 5 bases from V and 5 bases from J, with 12 bases in between. The CDR3 loop is CASSVLGGYGYTF. In nucleotides, the CDR3 is TGTGCCAGCAGTGTCCTCGGGGGGTATGGCTACACCTTC.

On this clone itself: Within the sample, other DNA sequences also encode this same CDR3. The V gene is TRBV11-2, the J gene TRBJ2-7; D is perhaps TRBD1 (6 bases). The CDR3 loop spans 14 amino acids. V lost 1 base to trimming and J lost 1 base, with 8 bases between them. CDR1 and CDR2 (germline): SGHAT, FQNNGV. The CDR3 sequence is CASSLGTGSYEQYF. CDR3 bases: TGTGCCAGCAGCTTAGGAACAGGGTCCTACGAGCAGTACTTC.

This rearrangement joins TRBV6-2 or TRBV6-3 to TRBJ1-5; no clear D gene. There are 16 residues in the CDR3. Germline lookup yields CDR1 MNHEY and CDR2 SVGEGT. V was clipped by 6 bases and J by 3 bases, with 18 bases between them. CDR3 nucleotide sequence: TGTGCCAGCAGCCCTAGCGGTCTTGGGGACAATCAGCCCCAGCATTTT. Translation: CASSPSGLGDNQPQHF.

V is TRBV28 and J is TRBJ2-2, with D hard to call. Trimming took 2 bases from V and 4 from J, leaving 8 bases between them. This CDR3 has 14 residues. Germline CDR1 reads MDHEN; CDR2 reads SYDVKM. The CDR3, as DNA: TGTGCCAGCAGTTTAATAAGCGCCACCGGGGAGCTGTTTTTT. It is translated as CASSLISATGELFF.

This sequence joins TRBV12-3 or TRBV12-4 and TRBJ1-1; possibly TRBD1 for D (5 bases). The CDR3 spans 12 residues. The V gene lost 7 bases and the J gene lost 7 bases, with 13 bases spanning the gap. The DNA of the CDR3 is TGTGCCAGCACCCCTGGGCAGGGTGAAGCTTTCTTT. As protein: CASTPGQGEAFF.

This chain uses TRBV11-2 with TRBJ2-7, with 8 bases lining up with TRBD2. The junction had 12 bases not matched to a gene; V was cut back by 8 bases and J by 6 bases. The CDR3 covers 14 residues. Germline V CDR1 and CDR2: SGHAT, FQNNGV. CDR3 residues: CASSGAGDASEQYF. CDR3 DNA: TGTGCCAGCTCAGGAGCGGGAGACGCGAGCGAGCAGTACTTC.

V and J are TRBV6-1 and TRBJ2-7; a possible D gene is TRBD2 (5 bases). The CDR3 has 14 residues. V was shortened by 3 bases and J by 3 bases, with 12 bases between the two germline ends. From germline, CDR1 is MNHNS and CDR2 SASEGT. As DNA, the CDR3 is TGTGCCAGCAGTGAGGATAAGCGGCTCTACGAGCAGTACTTC. It yields the protein CASSEDKRLYEQYF.

This rearrangement joins TRBV6-6 to TRBJ2-7, with TRBD1 identical over 10 bases. V gave up 5 bases and J gave up 5 bases; unmatched junction bases: 6. The CDR3 spans 14 residues. Looked up from germline, CDR1 is MNHNY and CDR2 is SVGAGI (reference sequence). The CDR3 region is CASSRDRGYHEQYF. CDR3 DNA sequence: TGTGCCAGCAGTCGGGACAGGGGTTACCACGAGCAGTACTTC.

This clone occurred a few times. The chain recombines TRBV30 with TRBJ1-1, with 7 nucleotides matching TRBD1. With V trimmed by 0 bases and J by 4 bases, 5 bases remained unmatched. CDR3 length: 14 residues. The germline V gene encodes CDR1 GTSNPN and CDR2 SVGIG (reference sequence). The CDR3 sequence: CAWSVQGSGTEAFF. CDR3 in DNA: TGTGCCTGGAGTGTACAGGGGAGTGGCACTGAAGCTTTCTTT.

This clone was seen just once. The chain uses TRBV4-3 and TRBJ2-2; tentatively, D is TRBD2 (5 bases). The CDR3 totals 18 residues. From germline, CDR1 is LGHNA and CDR2 YSLEER. V lost 0 bases, J lost 3 bases, and 17 bases lay in between. The CDR3 DNA reads TGCGCCAGCAGCCAAGACGGGCTAGCTCGAGTCGACACCGGGGAGCTGTTTTTT. Protein product: CASSQDGLARVDTGELFF.

The rearrangement links TRBV9 to TRBJ2-5, with 9 nucleotides matching TRBD2. Germline CDR1 and CDR2: SGDLS and YYNGEE. The trim removed 1 base at V and 5 bases at J, leaving 6 bases unmatched. CDR3 length equals 15 residues. The CDR3 spells CASSVSASGAETQYF. The CDR3 coding sequence is TGTGCCAGCAGCGTATCAGCTAGCGGGGCGGAGACCCAGTACTTC.